This TCR beta chain is drawn from a study of long-term antiretroviral therapy in people with HIV. Broader study findings: Blood obtained between the mid-2000s and the late 2010s may reflect older ART regimens.

There were about 1-11 million cryopreserved PBMC in the samples before DNA extraction. Sequencing relied on immunoSEQ assay v3.0, run at survey level. Clones were sequenced by immunoSEQ multiplex PCR, and TCRdb holds only the in-frame ones, with some missing. The table shows about 30,000 clones, with over 75% occurring only once. Points on this clone: Its target is not known.

Trimming took off 4 bases at V and 8 bases at J, with 20 bases between the two ends. The CDR3 sequence is 15 residues long. Per the germline V gene, CDR1 is SNHLY and CDR2 is FYNNEI. This sequence was found in a middle-aged woman with HIV. The chain combines TRBV2 with TRBJ1-1, with a tentative D call TRBD1 (5 bases). The sequencing here drew on unsorted PBMCs, taken more than 5 years after starting antiretroviral therapy. CDR3 bases: TGTGCCAGCAGTGCCCCCTCCCCCGGGACGGGGGAAGCTTTCTTT. Translating gives CASSAPSPGTGEAFF.